This T cell receptor beta chain was recovered during a study of shared clonotypes between healthy human individuals. The CDR3 loop spans 15 amino acids. Germline lookup yields CDR1 SGHRS and CDR2 YFSETQ. The V gene end was trimmed by 1 base and the J gene end by 3 bases; junction bases not matched to a gene: 6. Profiled with immunoSEQ multiplex PCR; TCRdb holds only in-frame clones, not every one. The sample includes more than 400,000 clones, about 85% of them seen just once. This chain connects TRBV5-1 to TRBJ2-5, with 7 bases fitting TRBD2. The TCR sequence derives from a woman between 40 and 55 years old in good health. Some clones in this sample may be carry-over from other donors' samples. Specimen: PBMCs. CDR3 coding DNA: TGCGCCAGCAGCTTGCCCGGGACTACGAAAGAGACCCAGTACTTC. Translated: CASSLPGTTKETQYF.